This T cell receptor beta chain was retrieved from a study of T cell responses to AZD1222 COVID-19 vaccine. Turning to this clone: Compared with germline, one end of the junction differs, possibly owing to a read error.

Some clones are missing from TCRdb's copy, which holds only in-frame ones; the method was immunoSEQ multiplex PCR. The sample holds fewer than 120,000 clones, 70% to 90% seen once. Germline CDR1 and CDR2: MNHNS and SASEGT. The CDR3 totals 15 residues. This TCR came from an adult in good health. This chain uses TRBV6-1 with TRBJ2-5; the match to TRBD2 covers 9 bases. The sample was peripheral blood, taken on day 0 of AZD1222 vaccination. The CDR3 loop is CASSEEAGGQATQYF. In DNA, the CDR3 is TGTGCCAGCAGTGAAGAAGCGGGGGGCCAAGCGACCCAGTACTTC.